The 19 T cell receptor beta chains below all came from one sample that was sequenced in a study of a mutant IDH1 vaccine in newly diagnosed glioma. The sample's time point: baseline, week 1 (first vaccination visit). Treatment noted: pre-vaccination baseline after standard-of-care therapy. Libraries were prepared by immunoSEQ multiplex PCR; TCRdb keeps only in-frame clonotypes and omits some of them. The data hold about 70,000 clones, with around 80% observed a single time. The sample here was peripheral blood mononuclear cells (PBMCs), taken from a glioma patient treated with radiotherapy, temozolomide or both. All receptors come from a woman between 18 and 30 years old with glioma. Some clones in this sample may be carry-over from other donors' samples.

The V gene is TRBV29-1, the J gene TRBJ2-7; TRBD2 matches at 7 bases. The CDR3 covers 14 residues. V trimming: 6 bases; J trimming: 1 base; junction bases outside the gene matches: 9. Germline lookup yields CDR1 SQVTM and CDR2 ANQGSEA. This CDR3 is CSVDRDYPSYEQYF. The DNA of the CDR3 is TGCAGCGTGGACCGGGACTACCCGTCCTACGAGCAGTACTTC.

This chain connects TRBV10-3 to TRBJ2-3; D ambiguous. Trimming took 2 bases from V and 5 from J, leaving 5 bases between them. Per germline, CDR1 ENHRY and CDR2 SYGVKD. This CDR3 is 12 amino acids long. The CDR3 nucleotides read TGTGCCATCAGTGAGACAAGAGATACGCAGTATTTT. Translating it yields CAISETRDTQYF.

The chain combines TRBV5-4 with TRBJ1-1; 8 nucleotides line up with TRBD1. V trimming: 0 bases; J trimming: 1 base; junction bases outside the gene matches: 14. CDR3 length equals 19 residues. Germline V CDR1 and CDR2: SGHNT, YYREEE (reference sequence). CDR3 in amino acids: CASSLGGGSGGVGNTEAFF. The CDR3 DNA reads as TGTGCCAGCAGCTTGGGTGGGGGATCAGGGGGCGTGGGGAACACTGAAGCTTTCTTT.

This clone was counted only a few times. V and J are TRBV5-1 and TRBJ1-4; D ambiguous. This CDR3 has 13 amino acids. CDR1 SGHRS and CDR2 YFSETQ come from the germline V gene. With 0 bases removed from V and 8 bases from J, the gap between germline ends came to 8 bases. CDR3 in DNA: TGCGCCAGCAGCTTGGTGGCCGGAGAAAAACTGTTTTTT. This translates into CASSLVAGEKLFF.

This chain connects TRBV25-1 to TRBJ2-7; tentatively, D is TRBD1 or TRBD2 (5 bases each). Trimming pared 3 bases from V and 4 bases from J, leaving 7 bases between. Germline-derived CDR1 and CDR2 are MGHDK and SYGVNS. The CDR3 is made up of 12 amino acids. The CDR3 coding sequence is TGTGCCAGCAGTGAGGGGGAGTACGAGCAGTACTTC. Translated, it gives CASSEGEYEQYF.

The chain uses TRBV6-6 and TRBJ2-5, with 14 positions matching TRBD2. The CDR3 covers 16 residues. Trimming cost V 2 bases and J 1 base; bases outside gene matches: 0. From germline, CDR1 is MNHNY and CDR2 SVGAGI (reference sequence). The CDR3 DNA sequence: TGTGCCAGCAGTTACGGGACTAGCGGGGGCCAAGAGACCCAGTACTTC. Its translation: CASSYGTSGGQETQYF.

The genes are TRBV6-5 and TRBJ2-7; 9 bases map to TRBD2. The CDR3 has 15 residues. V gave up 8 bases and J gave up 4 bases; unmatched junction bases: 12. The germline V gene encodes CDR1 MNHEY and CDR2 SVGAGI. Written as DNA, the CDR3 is TGTGCCAGCTCCTCAGCGGGAGGCCCCGCTTACGAGCAGTACTTC. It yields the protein CASSSAGGPAYEQYF.

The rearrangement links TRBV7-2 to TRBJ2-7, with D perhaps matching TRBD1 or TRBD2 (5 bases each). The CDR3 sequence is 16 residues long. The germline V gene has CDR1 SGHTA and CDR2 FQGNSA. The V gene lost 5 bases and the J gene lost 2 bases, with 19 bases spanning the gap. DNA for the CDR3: TGTGCCAGCAGCGGGCACCAGGGACCCCTCGCCTACGAGCAGTACTTC. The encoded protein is CASSGHQGPLAYEQYF.

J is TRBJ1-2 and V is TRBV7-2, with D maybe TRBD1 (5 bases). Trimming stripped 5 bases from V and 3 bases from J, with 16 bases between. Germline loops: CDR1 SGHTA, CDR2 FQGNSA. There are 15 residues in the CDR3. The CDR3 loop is CASSTIRVRDYGYTF. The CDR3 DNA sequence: TGTGCCAGCAGCACGATCAGGGTTAGAGACTATGGCTACACCTTC.

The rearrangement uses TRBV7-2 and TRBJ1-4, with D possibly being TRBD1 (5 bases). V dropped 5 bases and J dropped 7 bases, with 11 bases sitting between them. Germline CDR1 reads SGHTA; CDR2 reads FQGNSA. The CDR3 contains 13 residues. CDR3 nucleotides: TGTGCCAGCAGCGTGGGGGGGAGTGAAAAACTGTTTTTT. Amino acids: CASSVGGSEKLFF.

The CDR3 reads CASSLDGAWIGYTF. CDR3 sequence (DNA): TGTGCCAGCAGCTTGGACGGGGCCTGGATTGGCTACACCTTC. The chain has TRBV5-5 and TRBJ1-2; possibly TRBD1 for D (5 bases). This CDR3 has 14 residues. With 0 bases removed from V and 7 bases from J, the gap between germline ends came to 13 bases. Germline V gene data show CDR1 as SGHKS and CDR2 as YYEKEE (reference sequence).

Here the CDR3 DNA reads TGTGCCTGGAGTCCGGTCACAGATACGCAGTATTTT. It translates to CAWSPVTDTQYF. This chain connects TRBV30 to TRBJ2-3; D is undetermined. Deletions cut 2 bases from V and 2 bases from J, with 5 bases between. The CDR3 contains 12 residues. Germline values: CDR1 GTSNPN, CDR2 SVGIG (reference sequence). Full variable domain (outside the CDR3, taken from reference TRBV30 and TRBJ2-3): SQTIHQWPATLVQPVGSPLSLECTVEGTSNPNLYWYRQAAGRGLQLLFYSVGIGQISSEVPQNLSASRPQDRQFILSSKKLLLSDSGFYLCAWSPVTDTQYFGPGTRLTVL.

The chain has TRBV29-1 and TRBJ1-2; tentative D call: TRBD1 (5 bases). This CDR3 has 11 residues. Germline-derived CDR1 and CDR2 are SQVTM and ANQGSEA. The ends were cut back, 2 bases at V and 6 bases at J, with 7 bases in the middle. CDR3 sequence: CSVEWGNGYTF. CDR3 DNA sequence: TGCAGCGTTGAATGGGGGAATGGCTACACCTTC. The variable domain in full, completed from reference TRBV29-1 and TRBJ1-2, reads SAVISQKPSRDICQRGTSLTIQCQVDSQVTMMFWYRQQPGQSLTLIATANQGSEATYESGFVIDKFPISRPNLTFSTLTVSNMSPEDSSIYLCSVEWGNGYTFGSGTRLTVV.

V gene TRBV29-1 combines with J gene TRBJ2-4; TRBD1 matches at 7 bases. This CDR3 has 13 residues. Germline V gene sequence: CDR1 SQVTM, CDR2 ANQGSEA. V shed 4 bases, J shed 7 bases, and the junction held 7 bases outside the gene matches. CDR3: CSVVKPTGNIQYF. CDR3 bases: TGCAGCGTTGTCAAGCCGACAGGGAACATTCAGTACTTC.

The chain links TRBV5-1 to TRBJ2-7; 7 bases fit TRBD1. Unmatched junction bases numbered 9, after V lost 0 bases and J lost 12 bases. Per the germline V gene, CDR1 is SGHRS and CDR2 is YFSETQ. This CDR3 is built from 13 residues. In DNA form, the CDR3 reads TGCGCCAGCAGCTTGGACAGGGGCGCATCCTTGTACTTC. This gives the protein CASSLDRGASLYF. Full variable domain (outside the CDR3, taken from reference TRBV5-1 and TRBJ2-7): KAGVTQTPRYLIKTRGQQVTLSCSPISGHRSVSWYQQTPGQGLQFLFEYFSETQRNKGNFPGRFSGRQFSNSRSEMNVSTLELGDSALYLCASSLDRGASLYFGPGTRLTVT.

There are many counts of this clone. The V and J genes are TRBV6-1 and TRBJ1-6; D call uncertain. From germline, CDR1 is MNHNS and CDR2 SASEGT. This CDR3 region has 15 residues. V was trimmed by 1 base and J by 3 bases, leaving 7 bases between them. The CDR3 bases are TGTGCCAGCAGTGAAGGGACCTTCTATAATTCACCCCTCCACTTT. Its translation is CASSEGTFYNSPLHF.

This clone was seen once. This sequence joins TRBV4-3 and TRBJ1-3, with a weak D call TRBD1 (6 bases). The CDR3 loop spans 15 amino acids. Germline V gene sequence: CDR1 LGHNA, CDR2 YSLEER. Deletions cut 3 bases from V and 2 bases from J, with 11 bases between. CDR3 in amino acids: CASSQDTGPGNTIYF. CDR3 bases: TGCGCCAGCAGCCAGGATACAGGGCCTGGAAACACCATATATTTT.

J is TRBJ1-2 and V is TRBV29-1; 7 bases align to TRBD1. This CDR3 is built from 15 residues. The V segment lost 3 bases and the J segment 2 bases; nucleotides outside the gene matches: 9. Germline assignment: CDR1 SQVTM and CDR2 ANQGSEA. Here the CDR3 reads CSVDAPGTANYGYTF. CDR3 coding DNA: TGCAGCGTTGATGCCCCCGGGACAGCGAACTATGGCTACACCTTC.

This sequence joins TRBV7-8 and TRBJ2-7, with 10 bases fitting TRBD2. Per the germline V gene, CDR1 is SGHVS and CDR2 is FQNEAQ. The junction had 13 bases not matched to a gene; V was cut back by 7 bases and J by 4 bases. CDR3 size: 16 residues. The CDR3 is CASTLDPASGSYEQYF. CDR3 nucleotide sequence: TGTGCCAGCACCCTAGATCCGGCTAGCGGGAGTTACGAGCAGTACTTC.